The clone carrying this TCR beta chain was detected only a few times. The sample is drawn from a study of identical twins. MiXCR, applied by TCRdb to the 5' RACE reads, yields one record per CDR3 protein. The table has about 900,000 distinct CDR3 sequences, more than 9% seen once. V lost 5 bases to trimming and J lost 10 bases; unmatched junction nucleotides: 9. Looked up from germline, CDR1 is SGHTA and CDR2 is FQGNSA. CDR3 length: 16 amino acids. This same sample was also part of a study on yellow fever vaccine responses in identical twins. This second report adds: Twins reportedly showed a vaccine T cell response that seemed partly convergent and partly personalized.

The V and J genes are TRBV7-2 and TRBJ2-1; 15 bases map to TRBD2. This TCR was recovered from a woman aged 18 to 35 in good health. Sequencing input: PBMCs. CDR3 amino acids: CASSPGLAGGQSEQFF. Here the CDR3 DNA reads TGTGCCAGCAGCCCGGGACTAGCGGGGGGACAATCGGAGCAGTTCTTC.